This entry lists 5 T cell receptor beta chains sequenced from one sample in a study of shared clonotypes between healthy human individuals. CD8 cells classed as naive were CD45RO-negative and positively selected for CCR7, excluding terminally differentiated effector memory CD45RA+ cells. Generated by immunoSEQ multiplex PCR, the TCRdb table keeps only in-frame clones and is missing some. The table includes about 2,200,000 clones, 93% detected once. What was sequenced was naive CD8+ T cells from PBMCs. These receptor sequences come from a man aged 18-30 years in good health. Some clones in this sample may be carry-over from other donors' samples.

This clone was counted once. The chain carries TRBV9 and TRBJ2-7; 8 bases agree with TRBD2. V gave up 3 bases and J gave up 6 bases; unmatched junction bases: 8. Germline values: CDR1 SGDLS, CDR2 YYNGEE. The CDR3 covers 14 residues. The DNA of the CDR3 is TGTGCCAGCAGCGCAGCGGGAGAAAGGGGCGAGCAGTACTTC. Amino acid sequence: CASSAAGERGEQYF.

V and J are TRBV9 and TRBJ1-1; a weak D match, TRBD1 (6 bases). This CDR3 comprises 16 residues. The V gene lost 2 bases and the J gene lost 2 bases, with 16 bases spanning the gap. Germline values: CDR1 SGDLS, CDR2 YYNGEE. The CDR3 region is CASSVAGDMKNTEAFF. The CDR3 nucleotides read TGTGCCAGCAGCGTGGCAGGGGATATGAAAAACACTGAAGCTTTCTTT.

The J gene is TRBJ2-2, the V gene TRBV4-1; TRBD2 matches at 11 bases. The V gene end was trimmed by 4 bases and the J gene end by 3 bases; junction bases not matched to a gene: 10. Germline V gene lookup returns CDR1 MGHRA and CDR2 YSYEKL. The CDR3 is 18 residues long. CDR3 in amino acids: CASSRVTSGVMDTGELFF. Here the CDR3 DNA reads TGCGCCAGCAGCCGCGTGACTAGCGGGGTGATGGACACCGGGGAGCTGTTTTTT.

V usage is TRBV6-5 and J usage is TRBJ2-7; TRBD1 is a possible D gene (6 bases). This CDR3 comprises 12 residues. V shed 4 bases and J shed 4 bases, with 8 bases lying between them. Per germline, CDR1 MNHEY and CDR2 SVGAGI. CDR3 loop: CASSWTEYEQYF. The CDR3 nucleotides are TGTGCCAGCAGTTGGACAGAATACGAGCAGTACTTC.

The rearrangement uses TRBV12-2 and TRBJ2-2; the table names TRBD2, a call not compared with the DNA. TRBV12-2 is a known pseudogene. The CDR3 sequence is 16 residues long. This CDR3 is CASRLAGTSVTGELFF. In DNA, the CDR3 is TGTGCAAGTCGCTTAGCCGGGACTAGCGTAACCGGGGAGCTGTTTTTT.